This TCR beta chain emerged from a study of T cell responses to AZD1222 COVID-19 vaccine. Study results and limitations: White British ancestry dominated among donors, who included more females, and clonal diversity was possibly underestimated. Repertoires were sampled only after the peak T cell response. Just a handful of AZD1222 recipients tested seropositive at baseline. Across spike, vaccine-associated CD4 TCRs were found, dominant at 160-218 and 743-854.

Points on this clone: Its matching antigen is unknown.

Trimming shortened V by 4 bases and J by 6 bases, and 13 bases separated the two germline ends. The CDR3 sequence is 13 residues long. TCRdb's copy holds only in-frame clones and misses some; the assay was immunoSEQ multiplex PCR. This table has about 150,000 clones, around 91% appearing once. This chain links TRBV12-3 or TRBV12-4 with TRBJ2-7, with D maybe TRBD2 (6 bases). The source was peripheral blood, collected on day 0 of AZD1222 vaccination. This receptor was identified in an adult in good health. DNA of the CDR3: TGTGCCAGCAGTTGGGGGGATGAACGCGAGCAGTACTTC. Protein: CASSWGDEREQYF.